The 9 T cell receptor beta chains below all came from one sample that was sequenced in a study of cytomegalovirus exposure and HLA in healthy donors. Vbeta (60) and Jbeta (13) primers were used in the PCR. Repertoires were generated with immunoSEQ multiplex PCR, while TCRdb's copy carries only in-frame clones and drops some. The sample shows 100,000 or so clones, 13% to 15% of them seen only once. The sample consisted of PBMCs. These TCRs come from a female donor in good health and CMV-seronegative.

This clone was counted a few times. The chain is built from TRBV4-2 and TRBJ1-2; unclear D gene. The germline gives CDR1 LGHNA, CDR2 YNFKEQ. Deletions cut 0 bases from V and 8 bases from J, with 16 bases between. The CDR3 sequence is 15 residues long. The CDR3 protein is CASSQDQMIPPGYTF. CDR3 DNA sequence: TGTGCCAGCAGCCAAGATCAGATGATTCCCCCGGGCTACACCTTC.

The J gene is TRBJ2-7, the V gene TRBV30; 11 bases line up with TRBD2. V lost 3 bases and J lost 4; bases outside the gene matches: 8. The CDR3 loop spans 15 amino acids. CDR1 is GTSNPN, CDR2 SVGIG, per germline (reference sequence). The CDR3 loop is CAWRPTSGSWYEQYF. The CDR3, as DNA: TGTGCCTGGAGGCCAACTAGCGGGAGTTGGTACGAGCAGTACTTC.

There are a few counts of this clone. The rearrangement uses TRBV13 and TRBJ1-1; 9 bases agree with TRBD1. Trimming took 3 bases from V and 4 from J; bases not matched to a gene: 3. CDR1 and CDR2 (germline): PRHDT, FYEKMQ (reference sequence). This CDR3 contains 14 residues. The CDR3, as DNA: TGTGCCAGCAGCTTGGGACAGGGAGGCACTGAAGCTTTCTTT. Encoded protein: CASSLGQGGTEAFF.

This chain links TRBV2 with TRBJ2-3, with 7 bases matching TRBD2. Germline CDR1 reads SNHLY; CDR2 reads FYNNEI. The CDR3 runs to 18 residues. The V and J ends lost 6 bases and 4 bases, in that order; junction bases with no gene match: 19. The CDR3 DNA follows: TGTGCCAGCAGGGGCGGGGGTAGGACTACCCCCGGGGCAGATACGCAGTATTTT. Encoded protein: CASRGGGRTTPGADTQYF.

This clone was counted between two and nine times. The chain combines TRBV5-1 with TRBJ1-1, with 7 bases lining up with TRBD1. After removal of 5 bases from V and 2 bases from J, the junction contained 9 bases not matched to a gene. Germline assignment: CDR1 SGHRS and CDR2 YFSETQ. CDR3 size: 15 residues. The CDR3 region has the DNA TGCGCCAGCAGGGAAGAACAGGGGCCCAACACTGAAGCTTTCTTT. Protein sequence: CASREEQGPNTEAFF. The full variable domain, completed using reference TRBV5-1 and TRBJ1-1, is KAGVTQTPRYLIKTRGQQVTLSCSPISGHRSVSWYQQTPGQGLQFLFEYFSETQRNKGNFPGRFSGRQFSNSRSEMNVSTLELGDSALYLCASREEQGPNTEAFFGQGTRLTVV.

In its sample, this clone was seen a few times. This rearrangement joins TRBV4-1 to TRBJ2-5; 10 nucleotides line up with TRBD2. The CDR3 length is 17 residues. V was clipped by 4 bases and J by 2 bases; unmatched bases: 10. Germline CDR1 reads MGHRA; CDR2 reads YSYEKL. CDR3 sequence reads: CASSPILPTSGQETQYF. The DNA of the CDR3 is TGCGCCAGCAGCCCTATCCTACCGACTAGCGGGCAAGAGACCCAGTACTTC.

The gene calls are TRBV18 and TRBJ2-2; possibly TRBD1 for D (6 bases). Germline V gene data show CDR1 as KGHSH and CDR2 as LQKENI. The CDR3 is 15 amino acids. Trimming removed 5 bases from V and 6 bases from J, with 16 bases in between. This CDR3 reads CASSAVWDTAGELFF. Here the CDR3 DNA reads TGTGCCAGCTCAGCTGTTTGGGACACGGCCGGGGAGCTGTTTTTT.

The sample holds a few counts of this clone. The V gene is TRBV19, the J gene TRBJ1-5; a possible D gene is TRBD1 (6 bases). The CDR3 contains 16 residues. Germline assignment: CDR1 LNHDA and CDR2 SQIVND (reference sequence). V was clipped by 1 base and J by 0 bases, with 10 bases between them. The CDR3 nucleotides are TGTGCCAGTAGTATAGTTTACAGGGCTAGCAATCAGCCCCAGCATTTT. Its translation: CASSIVYRASNQPQHF.

This chain joins TRBV6-6 and TRBJ2-1; TRBD2 agrees at 8 bases. Trimming at V came to 7 bases and at J to 3 bases, leaving 11 bases not matched to a gene. CDR1 is MNHNY and CDR2 is SVGAGI in the germline V gene (reference sequence). This CDR3 is 16 amino acids long. The CDR3 DNA reads as TGTGCCAGCATCCCTCGAAGCGGGAGCGGCTACAATGAGCAGTTCTTC. Translated: CASIPRSGSGYNEQFF.